This TCR beta chain was sequenced during a study of blood T cell repertoires in COVID-19. Only in-frame clones appear in the TCRdb table, and some are missing; sequencing was by immunoSEQ multiplex PCR. Here the sample spans 250,000 to 350,000 clones, around nine tenths being singletons. Germline V lookup: CDR1 LNHDA, CDR2 SQIVND (reference sequence). Trimming stripped 3 bases from V and 1 base from J, with 13 bases between. The CDR3 loop spans 16 amino acids. Material: PBMCs or T cells enriched from blood (not recorded which). This receptor was taken from a woman in her forties or fifties who had been exposed to COVID-19. V usage is TRBV19 and J usage is TRBJ1-5; D gene ambiguous. Here the CDR3 reads CASSMSLERSNQPQHF. As DNA, the CDR3 is TGTGCCAGTAGTATGAGCCTCGAGCGGAGCAATCAGCCCCAGCATTTT.